One sample yielded the 10 T cell receptor beta chains listed below, sequenced in a study of blood T cell repertoires in COVID-19. Measured with immunoSEQ multiplex PCR; TCRdb has only the in-frame clones, and not every one. The sample consists of roughly 250,000 clones, 85% to 90% of them appearing once. Sequences were obtained from PBMCs or T cells enriched from blood (not recorded which). The receptors were gathered from a man aged 35 to 55 who had recovered from COVID-19.

The gene calls are TRBV15 and TRBJ2-1, with 7 bases matching TRBD1. The CDR3 covers 15 residues. V trimming: 5 bases; J trimming: 7 bases; junction bases outside the gene matches: 11. The germline V gene has CDR1 LNHNV and CDR2 YYDKDF (reference sequence). The CDR3 loop is CATSPSGRTGNEQFF. As DNA, the CDR3 is TGTGCCACCAGCCCAAGCGGCAGGACAGGTAATGAGCAGTTCTTC.

V gene TRBV19 combines with J gene TRBJ1-2; D call uncertain. The CDR3 runs 11 residues. CDR1 is LNHDA and CDR2 is SQIVND in the germline V gene (reference sequence). The V end was cut by 7 bases, the J end by 4 bases, with 7 bases between. The CDR3 DNA sequence: TGTGCCAGTACCAGAGGCTATGGCTACACCTTC. Its translation: CASTRGYGYTF.

The chain links TRBV19 to TRBJ2-1; 10 bases are a match to TRBD2. Germline CDR1 is LNHDA and CDR2 is SQIVND (reference sequence). CDR3 size: 19 residues. The V gene end was trimmed by 4 bases and the J gene end by 2 bases; junction bases not matched to a gene: 14. As DNA, the CDR3 is TGTGCCAGTAGTAGCGGGACTAGCGCTTACGATCGGGCCTACAATGAGCAGTTCTTC. This translates into CASSSGTSAYDRAYNEQFF.

The count of this clone is one. The rearrangement joins TRBV14 to TRBJ2-1, with 9 bases aligning to TRBD2. Trimming at V came to 4 bases and at J to 6 bases, leaving 13 bases not matched to a gene. This CDR3 is 17 amino acids long. Per germline, CDR1 SGHDN and CDR2 FVKESK. The CDR3 spells CASSRGWGAGGLNEQFF. CDR3 nucleotides: TGTGCCAGCAGCCGAGGGTGGGGAGCGGGGGGACTCAATGAGCAGTTCTTC. Drawing the rest from reference TRBV14 and TRBJ2-1, the complete variable domain is EAGVTQFPSHSVIEKGQTVTLRCDPISGHDNLYWYRRVMGKEIKFLLHFVKESKQDESGMPNNRFLAERTGGTYSTLKVQPAELEDSGVYFCASSRGWGAGGLNEQFFGPGTRLTVL.

The genes are TRBV4-3 and TRBJ1-3; D uncertain. The germline V gene has CDR1 LGHNA and CDR2 YSLEER. The CDR3 sequence is 17 residues long. The V end was cut by 4 bases, the J end by 0 bases, with 16 bases between. DNA of the CDR3: TGCGCCAGCAGCCCAGGTCTCACAGCCGTCTCTGGAAACACCATATATTTT. Protein product: CASSPGLTAVSGNTIYF.

V and J are TRBV6-2 or TRBV6-3 and TRBJ2-7, with TRBD2 identical over 7 bases. Germline CDR1 MNHEY, CDR2 SVGEGT. This CDR3 is 16 amino acids long. Trimming at V came to 2 bases and at J to 2 bases, leaving 9 bases not matched to a gene. The CDR3 reads CASSYTQTSRTYEQYF. In DNA, the CDR3 is TGTGCCAGCAGTTACACACAGACTAGCCGAACCTACGAGCAGTACTTC.

As concerns this clone: At one boundary the junction diverges from the germline segment, which might be a read error. The chain carries TRBV7-7 and TRBJ2-5; 12 bases fit TRBD2. Germline V gene sequence: CDR1 SSHAT, CDR2 FNYEAQ (reference sequence). This CDR3 has 20 residues. CDR3 region: CASSLSPWASGGASQETQYF. For the CDR3, the DNA is TGTGCTAGCAGCTTATCCCCCTGGGCTAGCGGGGGGGCAAGCCAAGAGACCCAGTACTTC.

The chain recombines TRBV14 with TRBJ2-1; 7 positions agree with TRBD1. The CDR3 has 13 amino acids. Germline CDR1 and CDR2: SGHDN and FVKESK. V shed 6 bases, J shed 3 bases, and the junction held 2 bases outside the gene matches. CDR3 bases: TGTGCCAGCAGAAGGACAGGCTACAATGAGCAGTTCTTC. This codes for CASRRTGYNEQFF.

A few counts support this clone. V is TRBV29-1 and J is TRBJ1-1; tentative D call: TRBD1 (5 bases). The CDR3 spans 13 residues. Germline V gene data show CDR1 as SQVTM and CDR2 as ANQGSEA. Trimming removed 4 bases at V and 4 bases at J, with 13 bases between. CDR3 loop: CSVVRIGATEAFF. CDR3 nucleotide sequence: TGCAGCGTTGTAAGGATTGGGGCCACTGAAGCTTTCTTT.

This chain uses TRBV7-9 with TRBJ1-1; D is perhaps TRBD1 (6 bases). Germline values: CDR1 SEHNR, CDR2 FQNEAQ (reference sequence). V was trimmed by 2 bases and J by 5 bases, leaving 12 bases between them. The CDR3 consists of 14 residues. The CDR3 protein is CASSLNREGTEAFF. The CDR3 DNA reads as TGTGCCAGCAGCTTAAACAGGGAAGGGACTGAAGCTTTCTTT.